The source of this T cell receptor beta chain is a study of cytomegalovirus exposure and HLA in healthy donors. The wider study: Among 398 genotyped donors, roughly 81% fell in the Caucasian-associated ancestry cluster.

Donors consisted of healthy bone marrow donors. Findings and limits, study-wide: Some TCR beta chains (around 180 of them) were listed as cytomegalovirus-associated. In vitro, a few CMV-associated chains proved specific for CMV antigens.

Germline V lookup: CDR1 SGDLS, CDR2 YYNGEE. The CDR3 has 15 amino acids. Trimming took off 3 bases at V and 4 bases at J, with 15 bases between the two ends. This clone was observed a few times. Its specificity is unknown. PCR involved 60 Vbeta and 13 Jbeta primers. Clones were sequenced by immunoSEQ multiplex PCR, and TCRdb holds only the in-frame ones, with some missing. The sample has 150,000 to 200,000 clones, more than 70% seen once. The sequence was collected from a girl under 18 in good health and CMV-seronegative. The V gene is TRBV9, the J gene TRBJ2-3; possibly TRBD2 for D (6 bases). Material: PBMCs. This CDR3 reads CASSAGGSQADTQYF. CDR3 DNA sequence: TGTGCCAGCAGCGCCGGGGGTAGCCAAGCAGATACGCAGTATTTT.